A selection of T cell receptor beta chains follows, all from one sample in a study of T-cell reconstitution after alpha-beta-depleted transplantation in children. TCRdb fed the PCR reads into MiXCR, producing one record per CDR3 protein. The table lists 250,000 to 400,000 distinct CDR3 sequences, roughly 21% of them singletons. Source: PBMCs, mostly from graft donor cells, taken 180 days after TCRalphabeta/CD19-depleted stem cell transplant. All receptors come from a male patient younger than 18 who had a stem cell transplant for acute lymphoblastic leukemia, so the T cells may come from the graft donor. The CDR3 runs from the conserved cysteine through the conserved F or W.

TRBV15 | 16 | CATSGGLTSNTYEQYF
TRBV5-1 | 15 | CASSAGLRNTGELFF
TRBV9 | 18 | CASSVNFRSPERGGELFF
TRBV5-1 | 15 | CASSSGLIAKNIQYF
TRBV4-1 | 13 | CASSQGGPYGYTF
TRBV28 | 18 | CASSSPTAGTRRADTQYF
TRBV6-5 | 13 | CASSYLQVAEAFF
TRBV5-1 | 16 | CASSLPTGASSYEQYF
TRBV29-1 | 11 | CSVEAAAGGCF
TRBV20-1 | 14 | CSARTGLYTDTQYF
TRBV11-2 | 16 | CASTRSTGPLTDTQYF
TRBV15 | 14 | CATQGGATNEKLFF
TRBV7-9 | 13 | CASSPLRGYEQYF
TRBV27 | 14 | CASSSTVGGEKLFF
TRBV24-1 | 17 | CATKGSPTGHSNQPQHF
TRBV7-3 | 15 | CASSLSGTRGNEQFF
TRBV15 | 13 | CATSGGTEYGYTF
TRBV14 | 14 | CASSQDLAIDTQYF
TRBV29-1 | 12 | CSVVDRVTEAFF
TRBV3-1 | 16 | CASSQEWGEAQETQYF
TRBV20-1 | 13 | CSARGGHSYEQYF
TRBV12-3/TRBV12-4 | 15 | CASSLRATKDNEQFF
TRBV5-1 | 15 | CASSPRDRGYNEQFF
TRBV7-9 | 17 | CASSSPWTSGRGHEQFF
TRBV27 | 14 | CASIDRRSSYEQYF
TRBV25-1 | 14 | CASSDTSPGNTIYF
TRBV5-8 | 16 | CASRLFPGRVTGELFF
TRBV29-1 | 16 | CSVDLLAGGGQETQYF
TRBV20-1 | 14 | CSASRLAGANEQYF
TRBV5-1 | 16 | CASSLGQGLAKNIQYF
TRBV5-1 | 13 | CASSLRFQETQYF
TRBV12-3/TRBV12-4 | 17 | CASSLASGSAAYNEQFF